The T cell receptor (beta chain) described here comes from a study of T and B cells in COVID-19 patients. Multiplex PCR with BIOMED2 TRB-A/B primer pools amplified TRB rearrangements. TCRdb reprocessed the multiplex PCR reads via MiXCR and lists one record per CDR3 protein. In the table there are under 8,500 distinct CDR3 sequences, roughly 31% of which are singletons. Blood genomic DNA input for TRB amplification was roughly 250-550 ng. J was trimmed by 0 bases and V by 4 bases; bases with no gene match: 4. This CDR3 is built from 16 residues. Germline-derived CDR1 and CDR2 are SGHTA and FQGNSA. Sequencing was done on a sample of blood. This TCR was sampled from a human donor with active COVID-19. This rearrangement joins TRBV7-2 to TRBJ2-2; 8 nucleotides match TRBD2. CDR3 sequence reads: CASSSRGGTNTGELFF. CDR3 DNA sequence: TGTGCCAGCAGCTCCCGGGGGGGCACGAACACCGGGGAGCTGTTTTTT.